A selection of T cell receptor beta chains follows, all from one sample in a study of brain T cells in children with intractable seizures. This table comes from immunoSEQ multiplex PCR, and its TCRdb copy is limited to in-frame clones, with some not included. The sample includes under 150,000 clones, roughly 94% seen only once; the top ten take about 4%. Source: peripheral blood, taken at surgery. The receptors stem from a boy under three years old with hemimegalencephaly and intractable seizures. The CDR3 runs from the conserved cysteine through the conserved F or W. D genes are given only for firm matches. Size is omitted from some rows. Given values are once, few, many or a class for expanded clones.

clone size: -
V gene: TRBV4-3
J gene: TRBJ2-7
D gene: -
CDR3 protein: CASSQDGEVSSYEQYF
CDR3 DNA: TGCGCCAGCAGCCAAGATGGTGAGGTGAGCTCCTACGAGCAGTACTTC

clone size: -
V gene: TRBV7-9
J gene: TRBJ2-7
D gene: -
CDR3 protein: CASRPDRPTYEQYF
CDR3 DNA: TGTGCCAGCAGACCAGACAGGCCGACCTACGAGCAGTACTTC

clone size: once
V gene: TRBV7-8
J gene: TRBJ2-2
D gene: -
CDR3 protein: CASSFGRVHTGELFF
CDR3 DNA: TGTGCCAGCAGCTTTGGCAGGGTTCACACCGGGGAGCTGTTTTTT

clone size: -
V gene: TRBV19
J gene: TRBJ2-7
D gene: -
CDR3 protein: CASSPQSSGEQYF
CDR3 DNA: TGTGCCAGTTCCCCACAGTCATCTGGCGAGCAGTACTTC

clone size: -
V gene: TRBV7-9
J gene: TRBJ2-5
D gene: -
CDR3 protein: CASSLAAETQYF
CDR3 DNA: TGTGCCAGCAGCTTAGCGGCGGAGACCCAGTACTTC

clone size: -
V gene: TRBV7-2
J gene: TRBJ2-1
D gene: TRBD2
CDR3 protein: CASSFQTSGIPQEQFF
CDR3 DNA: TGTGCCAGCAGCTTCCAGACTAGCGGGATTCCACAAGAGCAGTTCTTC

clone size: -
V gene: TRBV7-2
J gene: TRBJ2-7
D gene: -
CDR3 protein: CASSTRMTSYEQYF
CDR3 DNA: TGTGCCAGCAGCACGCGTATGACTAGCTACGAGCAGTACTTC

clone size: -
V gene: TRBV27
J gene: TRBJ1-5
D gene: TRBD1
CDR3 protein: CASSRGTGGDQPQHF
CDR3 DNA: TGTGCCAGCAGTCGGGGGACAGGGGGTGATCAGCCCCAGCATTTT

clone size: -
V gene: TRBV7-9
J gene: TRBJ1-1
D gene: -
CDR3 protein: CASSLENTEAFF
CDR3 DNA: TGTGCCAGCAGCTTAGAGAACACTGAAGCTTTCTTT

clone size: -
V gene: TRBV18
J gene: TRBJ2-3
D gene: TRBD2
CDR3 protein: CASSPRASGTDTQYF
CDR3 DNA: TGTGCCAGCTCACCCCGGGCTAGCGGGACAGATACGCAGTATTTT

clone size: -
V gene: TRBV3-1/TRBV3-2
J gene: TRBJ1-2
D gene: -
CDR3 protein: CASSHTEINYGYTF
CDR3 DNA: TGTGCCAGCAGCCATACGGAAATAAACTATGGCTACACCTTC

clone size: -
V gene: TRBV12-5
J gene: TRBJ2-2
D gene: -
CDR3 protein: CASGLTLTGELFF
CDR3 DNA: TGTGCTAGTGGTTTGACCCTGACCGGGGAGCTGTTTTTT

clone size: -
V gene: TRBV5-6
J gene: TRBJ2-6
D gene: TRBD1
CDR3 protein: CASRLGQGGSGANVLTF
CDR3 DNA: TGTGCCAGCAGGTTGGGACAGGGCGGGTCTGGGGCCAACGTCCTGACTTTC

clone size: -
V gene: TRBV15
J gene: TRBJ1-5
D gene: -
CDR3 protein: CATSRVDGEGWDQPQHF
CDR3 DNA: TGTGCCACCAGCAGAGTCGATGGGGAGGGTTGGGATCAGCCCCAGCATTTT

clone size: -
V gene: TRBV27
J gene: TRBJ2-1
D gene: -
CDR3 protein: CASSLPTGNAVF
CDR3 DNA: TGTGCCAGCAGTTTACCTACTGGGAACGCCGTCTTC

clone size: -
V gene: TRBV4-3
J gene: TRBJ1-2
D gene: -
CDR3 protein: CASSQEGHPSYGYTF
CDR3 DNA: TGCGCCAGCAGCCAAGAGGGACATCCCAGCTATGGCTACACCTTC

clone size: -
V gene: TRBV5-6
J gene: TRBJ1-1
D gene: -
CDR3 protein: CASSRFHTEAFF
CDR3 DNA: TGTGCCAGCAGCAGATTTCACACTGAAGCTTTCTTT